This TCR beta chain appears in the sequencing data of a study of blood T cell repertoires in COVID-19. The method was immunoSEQ multiplex PCR; TCRdb's version includes in-frame clones alone and lacks a portion of them. Among about 130,000 clones listed, more than 70% were seen once. CDR3 size: 14 residues. The J segment lost 4 bases and the V segment lost 5 bases, leaving 5 bases of the junction unmatched. The germline V gene encodes CDR1 MNHEY and CDR2 SVGEGT. The TCR was taken from a woman aged 80 or older with COVID-19, enrolled during active disease. Sequenced input: peripheral blood. The chain has TRBV6-2 or TRBV6-3 and TRBJ1-2; 9 bases fit TRBD1. CDR3 sequence (DNA): TGTGCCAGCAGTCCGGGACAGGGCCTCTATGGCTACACCTTC. It codes for CASSPGQGLYGYTF.